This T cell receptor (beta chain) originates from a study of beta chain features in type 1 diabetes. General study findings and limits: TCRB CDR3 length was moderately but significantly reduced in all four CD4+ subsets of Type 1 diabetes patients. In cDNA sequencing, cells with high TCR expression could be over-represented.

Reverse transcribing all isolated RNA meant expressed TCRB transcripts were sequenced. An average around 3.5 million reads came from naive, central memory and regulatory T cell samples. The assay was immunoSEQ multiplex PCR, and TCRdb's table has in-frame clones only and misses some. This sample has about 240,000 clones; 27% occur once, and the top ten carry more than 3%. The germline V gene has CDR1 SEHNR and CDR2 FQNEAQ (reference sequence). CDR3 length equals 14 residues. Trimming left V 4 bases short and J 1 base short, with 10 bases between. This clone has a handful of counts. Its target is unknown.

The sequencing input was central memory CD4+ T cells from blood. This receptor was taken from a man aged 30-40 years in good health. This rearrangement joins TRBV7-9 to TRBJ1-1; no clear D. The DNA for the CDR3 is TGTGCCAGCAGCTGGTCGGACGGGAACACTGAAGCTTTCTTT. The encoded protein is CASSWSDGNTEAFF.